In this sample, the clone carrying this T cell receptor (beta chain) turned up a few times. In replicate PCRs of unsorted PBMC, around 310 ng DNA, tens of thousands of T cell genomes, was used. DNA from unsorted PBMC was sequenced on ten immunoSEQ deep assay plates. Sequencing was performed with immunoSEQ multiplex PCR; in TCRdb, only in-frame clones are kept and a portion is missing. The sample carries about 480,000 clones, approximately 79% recorded once. This sample was taken from a study of shared clonotypes between healthy human individuals. The length of the CDR3 is 16 residues. V was shortened by 3 bases and J by 3 bases, with 20 bases between the two germline ends. Germline CDR1 and CDR2: GTSNPN and SVGIG (reference sequence).

This receptor was identified in a woman aged 40 to 50 in good health. Some clones in this sample may be carry-over from other donors' samples. The specimen was PBMCs. J is TRBJ1-1 and V is TRBV30; a possible D gene is TRBD1 (5 bases). The CDR3 loop is CAWRARYSGSDTEAFF. The CDR3 bases are TGTGCCTGGAGGGCACGATATTCAGGGTCTGACACTGAAGCTTTCTTT.